This T cell receptor (beta chain) was obtained from a study of cytomegalovirus exposure and HLA in healthy donors. For this clone: Its antigen remains unknown.

The ends were cut back, 4 bases at V and 15 bases at J, with 25 bases in the middle. Germline assignment: CDR1 SGHTS and CDR2 YDEGEE. The CDR3 contains 15 residues. Amplification used 60 Vbeta primers and 13 Jbeta primers. Assay: immunoSEQ multiplex PCR; the TCRdb copy retains only in-frame clones and omits some. The table has roughly 150,000 clones, 73% seen once; the top ten hold 4.5% to 5.5%. Study-wide results and caveats: Analysis was performed later, and it showed HLA-associated TCR beta chains to be more clonally expanded than equally common others. Presence/absence analyses assumed roughly uniform sequencing depth across donors. Fewer N-insertions (relative to the approximately 670-donor mean) were reportedly seen in an Asian-associated ancestry cluster in a later analysis.

This receptor was taken from a young woman in good health and CMV-seropositive. This chain joins TRBV5-8 and TRBJ2-2; perhaps TRBD1 as D (5 bases). The specimen was PBMCs. The CDR3 DNA sequence: TGTGCCAGCAGCCTCCGACGGAAGGAAGGTCTCAGGGTGTTTTTT. Translating it yields CASSLRRKEGLRVFF. Full variable domain (rest looked up from reference TRBV5-8 and TRBJ2-2): EAGVTQSPTHLIKTRGQQATLRCSPISGHTSVYWYQQALGLGLQFLLWYDEGEERNRGNFPPRFSGRQFPNYSSELNVNALELEDSALYLCASSLRRKEGLRVFFGEGSRLTVL.